This is a list of T cell receptor beta chains from one sample in a study of blood T cell repertoires in COVID-19. Here immunoSEQ multiplex PCR was the method, and the copy in TCRdb shows in-frame clones only, minus some. The data contain 150,000 to 200,000 clones, roughly nine tenths of them singletons. The sequenced material came from peripheral blood. These receptors were obtained from a woman aged 55-69 years with COVID-19, enrolled during active disease. The CDR3 runs from the conserved cysteine through the conserved F or W. Fields, in order: D gene, clone size, V gene, J gene, CDR3 protein, CDR3 DNA. D genes are given only for firm matches. The size field is filled for only some rows; it gives once, few, many or a size class.

D gene: .; clone size: once; V gene: TRBV6-5; J gene: TRBJ1-5; CDR3 protein: CASTLPNQPQHF; CDR3 DNA: TGTGCCAGCACCCTCCCCAATCAGCCCCAGCATTTT
D gene: .; clone size: .; V gene: TRBV7-9; J gene: TRBJ2-6; CDR3 protein: CASTFPRATGANVLTF; CDR3 DNA: TGTGCCAGCACCTTCCCGAGGGCAACTGGGGCCAACGTCCTGACTTTC
D gene: .; clone size: .; V gene: TRBV19; J gene: TRBJ1-1; CDR3 protein: CASSGGQPRNTEAFF; CDR3 DNA: TGTGCCAGTAGTGGAGGACAGCCGAGGAACACTGAAGCTTTCTTT
D gene: .; clone size: .; V gene: TRBV4-2; J gene: TRBJ2-7; CDR3 protein: CASSQSRRLANYEQYF; CDR3 DNA: TGTGCCAGCAGCCAAAGTCGGAGACTCGCTAACTACGAGCAGTACTTC
D gene: .; clone size: .; V gene: TRBV5-8; J gene: TRBJ1-1; CDR3 protein: CASSLAEEAFF; CDR3 DNA: TGTGCCAGCAGCTTGGCCGAGGAAGCTTTCTTT
D gene: .; clone size: .; V gene: TRBV28; J gene: TRBJ1-5; CDR3 protein: CASSLAGTLNQPQHF; CDR3 DNA: TGTGCCAGCAGTTTAGCTGGGACACTAAATCAGCCCCAGCATTTT
D gene: .; clone size: .; V gene: TRBV3-1/TRBV3-2; J gene: TRBJ1-5; CDR3 protein: CASSPTEGHNQPQHF; CDR3 DNA: TGTGCCAGCAGTCCTACAGAGGGCCACAATCAGCCCCAGCATTTT
D gene: .; clone size: .; V gene: TRBV27; J gene: TRBJ1-2; CDR3 protein: CASSFGGGGFYGYTF; CDR3 DNA: TGTGCCAGCAGTTTCGGGGGGGGCGGATTCTATGGCTACACCTTC
D gene: TRBD2; clone size: few; V gene: TRBV5-1; J gene: TRBJ2-3; CDR3 protein: CASSLARGVRADTQYF; CDR3 DNA: TGCGCCAGCAGCTTGGCCCGGGGGGTAAGGGCAGATACGCAGTATTTT
D gene: .; clone size: .; V gene: TRBV9; J gene: TRBJ2-3; CDR3 protein: CASSLRLGLDTQYF; CDR3 DNA: TGTGCCAGCAGCTTACGACTAGGCCTGGATACGCAGTATTTT
D gene: .; clone size: once; V gene: TRBV5-4; J gene: TRBJ1-4; CDR3 protein: CASSRQGRTNEKLFF; CDR3 DNA: TGTGCCAGCAGCCGGCAGGGTAGGACTAATGAAAAACTGTTTTTT
D gene: .; clone size: .; V gene: TRBV28; J gene: TRBJ2-7; CDR3 protein: CASGGAGVATYEQYF; CDR3 DNA: TGTGCCAGCGGAGGTGCCGGGGTCGCGACCTACGAGCAGTACTTC
D gene: .; clone size: .; V gene: TRBV21-1; J gene: TRBJ2-7; CDR3 protein: CASSKGQRRTSGIHEQYF; CDR3 DNA: TGTGCCAGCAGCAAAGGGCAGAGAAGGACTAGCGGGATCCACGAGCAGTACTTC
D gene: TRBD1; clone size: .; V gene: TRBV15; J gene: TRBJ2-1; CDR3 protein: CATSRRTQGADEQFF; CDR3 DNA: TGTGCCACCAGCAGAAGAACTCAGGGGGCGGATGAGCAGTTCTTC
D gene: .; clone size: .; V gene: TRBV28; J gene: TRBJ2-7; CDR3 protein: CASSLAPIGTSYEQYF; CDR3 DNA: TGTGCCAGCAGTTTAGCCCCCATCGGGACTTCCTACGAGCAGTACTTC
D gene: .; clone size: .; V gene: TRBV7-2; J gene: TRBJ2-5; CDR3 protein: CASSLVGGARETQYF; CDR3 DNA: TGTGCCAGCAGCTTAGTGGGGGGGGCCCGGGAGACCCAGTACTTC
D gene: TRBD1; clone size: .; V gene: TRBV28; J gene: TRBJ1-5; CDR3 protein: CASSLGTGGRGQPQHF; CDR3 DNA: TGTGCCAGCAGTTTGGGGACAGGGGGAAGGGGACAGCCCCAGCATTTT
D gene: TRBD1; clone size: .; V gene: TRBV7-2; J gene: TRBJ1-2; CDR3 protein: CASSFRDRGYGYTF; CDR3 DNA: TGTGCCAGCAGCTTCCGGGACAGGGGGTATGGCTACACCTTC
D gene: .; clone size: .; V gene: TRBV7-3; J gene: TRBJ2-3; CDR3 protein: CASSLSGSRPDTQYF; CDR3 DNA: TGTGCCAGCAGCTTATCCGGGAGTAGGCCAGATACGCAGTATTTT
D gene: .; clone size: .; V gene: TRBV7-9; J gene: TRBJ1-2; CDR3 protein: CASSLNTGVDGYTF; CDR3 DNA: TGTGCCAGCAGTCTGAACACGGGGGTTGATGGCTACACCTTC
D gene: TRBD1; clone size: few; V gene: TRBV5-1; J gene: TRBJ2-6; CDR3 protein: CASSSWTGGSGANVLTF; CDR3 DNA: TGCGCCAGCAGCTCATGGACAGGGGGAAGTGGGGCCAACGTCCTGACTTTC
D gene: .; clone size: .; V gene: TRBV4-2; J gene: TRBJ2-3; CDR3 protein: CASSQESNPRTDTQYF; CDR3 DNA: TGTGCCAGCAGCCAAGAATCGAACCCCCGGACAGATACGCAGTATTTT
D gene: .; clone size: .; V gene: TRBV5-5; J gene: TRBJ2-3; CDR3 protein: CASSLLDYTDTQYF; CDR3 DNA: TGTGCCAGCAGCCTACTAGATTACACAGATACGCAGTATTTT
D gene: TRBD1; clone size: .; V gene: TRBV24-1; J gene: TRBJ2-5; CDR3 protein: CATSVGTAETQYF; CDR3 DNA: TGTGCCACCAGTGTGGGGACAGCCGAGACCCAGTACTTC
D gene: .; clone size: .; V gene: TRBV6-5; J gene: TRBJ1-5; CDR3 protein: CASSPTGGAGQPQHF; CDR3 DNA: TGTGCCAGCAGTCCAACTGGGGGGGCAGGACAGCCCCAGCATTTT
D gene: .; clone size: few; V gene: TRBV4-1; J gene: TRBJ1-6; CDR3 protein: CASSQDLGGPLHF; CDR3 DNA: TGCGCCAGCAGCCAAGATCTTGGGGGCCCCCTCCACTTT